This T cell receptor (beta chain) was found in a study of cytomegalovirus exposure and HLA in healthy donors. The study's findings and limits: Many donors carried some public TCRs, although rarity characterized most TCR sequences. Sequencing likely produced, as an artifact, a cluster of highly shared sequence variants. A few chains tied to CMV proved CMV antigen-specific in vitro. As immune exposure information, only CMV serostatus was available.

Trimming cost V 0 bases and J 3 bases; bases outside gene matches: 8. Germline lookup yields CDR1 LGHNA and CDR2 YSLEER. This CDR3 has 17 residues. Use of 60 Vbeta and 13 Jbeta primers characterized the PCR. Profiled with immunoSEQ multiplex PCR; TCRdb holds only in-frame clones, not every one. The table records about 150,000 clones, around a tenth of them present only once. Notes on this clone: Its target is unknown.

The sequenced sample consisted of PBMCs. The sequence was collected from a male donor in good health and CMV-seronegative. The V and J genes are TRBV4-3 and TRBJ2-7; the match to TRBD1 covers 10 bases. The DNA of the CDR3 is TGCGCCAGCAGCCAAGATTCGCGGACAGGGGGTGTCTACGAGCAGTACTTC. Protein: CASSQDSRTGGVYEQYF.